The present T cell receptor (beta chain) was sequenced within a study of T cell changes during pregnancy in multiple sclerosis. Trimming removed 0 bases from V and 5 bases from J; junction bases left unmatched: 6. This CDR3 contains 15 residues. The V gene's germline CDR1 is SGDLS and CDR2 YYNGEE. TCRdb keeps only in-frame clones here, not all; method: immunoSEQ multiplex PCR. The sample records tens of thousands of clones, 80% to 95% being singletons. The receptor comes from a female donor with multiple sclerosis, enrolled in a pregnancy study. The sequencing here drew on peripheral blood, taken in the third trimester of pregnancy. This chain connects TRBV9 to TRBJ2-5; 8 positions match TRBD2. The CDR3: CASSVAGGPRETQYF. The CDR3 region has the DNA TGTGCCAGCAGCGTAGCGGGAGGGCCGCGGGAGACCCAGTACTTC.